These T cell receptor beta chains were read from a single sample in a study of T-cell memory formation after mild COVID-19. One entry per CDR3 protein results from TCRdb running MiXCR on the 5' RACE reads. The sample has 200,000 to 300,000 distinct CDR3 sequences, approximately 9% seen once. Sample: PBMCs or a T cell subset sorted from them (not recorded which). All receptors come from a man in his late teens or twenties who had mild COVID-19 (a few samples of this study predate the infection). Cell type and time point are not known. The CDR3 runs from the conserved cysteine through the conserved F or W. The D gene is left open where the match is weak. Size is stated for part of the rows, as once, few or many counts, or as a class when the clone is expanded.

v_gene	d_gene	abundance	j_gene	CDR3nt	CDR3aa
TRBV5-1	.	many	TRBJ2-2	TGCGCCAGCAGCTTGAGGGGGAGGAACACCGGGGAGCTGTTTTTT	CASSLRGRNTGELFF
TRBV29-1	TRBD1	few	TRBJ2-7	TGCAGCGTGAAGACAGGGTCCTACGAGCAGTACTTC	CSVKTGSYEQYF
TRBV4-1	.	many	TRBJ1-3	TGCGCCAGCAGCCAAGGGAGGCAGGAGGGCTCTGGAAACACCATATATTTT	CASSQGRQEGSGNTIYF
TRBV3-1	TRBD1	.	TRBJ2-5	TGTGCCAGCAGCCCTTGGACAGGGAGCGAGACCCAGTACTTC	CASSPWTGSETQYF
TRBV4-3	.	few	TRBJ2-2	TGCGCCAGCAGCCAAAAATTACCCCTGGCCACCTCTCCAGGGAGGTTAACGGGCGGGGAGCTGTTTTTT	CASSQKLPLATSPGRLTGGELFF
TRBV9	TRBD2	.	TRBJ2-2	TGTGCCAGCAGGGGCAACCGAGCGGGGTCCGGGGAGCTGTTTTTT	CASRGNRAGSGELFF
TRBV5-1	TRBD1	.	TRBJ2-7	TGCGCCAGCAGCGGCGGCAGGGGGCGAGGCGAGCAGTACTTC	CASSGGRGRGEQYF
TRBV6-4	TRBD1	few	TRBJ2-2	TGTGCCAGCAGGACAGGGGAGATCGGGGAGCTGTTTTTT	CASRTGEIGELFF
TRBV18	.	.	TRBJ1-6	TGTGCCAGCTCCCAAACAGGACGGGATTCACCCCTCCACTTT	CASSQTGRDSPLHF
TRBV6-1	.	.	TRBJ1-2	TGTGCCAGCAGTCCGACACCCACAGGAATTAACTATGGCTACACCTTC	CASSPTPTGINYGYTF
TRBV7-3	TRBD2	.	TRBJ2-1	TGTGCCGCCCGTAGCGGGGGGGACAATGAGCAGTTCTTC	CAARSGGDNEQFF
TRBV27	TRBD2	.	TRBJ2-1	TGTGCCAGCAGTGCACCCGGGACTAGCGGCTCTTACAATGAGCAGTTCTTC	CASSAPGTSGSYNEQFF
TRBV5-1	.	few	TRBJ1-6	TGCGCCAGCAGCTTGGACACGGCCGTTCATTCACCCCTCCACTTT	CASSLDTAVHSPLHF
TRBV6-6	.	.	TRBJ1-5	TGTGCCAGCAGTCCCGATACGGGTAGCCAGCATTTT	CASSPDTGSQHF
TRBV28	.	.	TRBJ2-1	TGTGCCTGCAGGTGGCCCCGTAGCTCCTACAATGAGCAGTTCTTC	CACRWPRSSYNEQFF
TRBV7-3	.	.	TRBJ2-2	TGTGCCAGCAGCAAGACAGGCTCCACCGGGGAGCTGTTTTTT	CASSKTGSTGELFF
TRBV5-6	TRBD1	few	TRBJ2-1	TGTGCCAGCAGCCGAATCCTGACCGGACAGGGGAATGAGCAGTTCTTC	CASSRILTGQGNEQFF
TRBV30	.	few	TRBJ2-7	TGTGCCTGGAGTTGGGGCTTTCAGGACGAGCAGTACTTC	CAWSWGFQDEQYF
TRBV29-1	TRBD1	.	TRBJ2-5	TGCAGCGTATGCTATCTGACCGGGACAGGGGCTCAAGAGACCCAGTACTTC	CSVCYLTGTGAQETQYF
TRBV7-8	.	few	TRBJ2-7	TGTGCCAGCAGCTCCACGGACTACGCCCTCTTCTCCTACGAGCAGTACTTC	CASSSTDYALFSYEQYF